This T cell receptor (beta chain) was found in a study of cytomegalovirus exposure and HLA in healthy donors. Note on this clone: What it binds is unknown.

The V gene's germline CDR1 is SGHNT and CDR2 YENEEA. The length of the CDR3 is 19 residues. V gave up 0 bases and J gave up 0 bases, with 18 bases separating them. Study-wide results and limits: TCR beta sequences numbering around 15,000 were associated with HLA alleles at 0.05 false discovery rate in a later analysis. In an earlier analysis, most TCR beta V segments were productive about 87% or about 30% of the time. According to reports, the classifier identified cytomegalovirus status with high specificity and sensitivity. Excluded were some V segments that proved indistinguishable, including TRBV6-2 and TRBV6-3.

PCR used 60 Vbeta primers and 13 Jbeta primers. Sequencing was performed with immunoSEQ multiplex PCR; in TCRdb, only in-frame clones are kept and a portion is missing. The repertoire holds about 140,000 clones, approximately 80% seen once, with around 3% in the top ten. This TCR was recovered from a man in his forties in good health and CMV-seronegative. The sequencing input was PBMCs. The V and J genes are TRBV11-3 and TRBJ2-1, with D tentatively TRBD1 (5 bases). The CDR3 loop is CASSLDQGADTYSYNEQFF. Here the CDR3 DNA reads TGTGCCAGCAGCTTAGATCAAGGGGCCGACACCTACTCCTACAATGAGCAGTTCTTC.